Listed here are 29 T cell receptor beta chains from one sample, sequenced in a study of high-grade serous ovarian cancer treatment subgroups. Tumor samples were taken before definitive surgery or chemotherapy. Assay: immunoSEQ multiplex PCR; the TCRdb copy retains only in-frame clones and omits some. The table has under 3,500 clones, 70% to 80% seen once. Sequencing was carried out using tumor tissue. These receptors came from a human donor with high-grade serous ovarian cancer.

The chain employs TRBV5-1 and TRBJ1-5, with a weak D call TRBD1 (5 bases). The CDR3 is 15 amino acids. The germline gives CDR1 SGHRS, CDR2 YFSETQ. Trimming cost V 4 bases and J 10 bases, with 21 bases left between them. Written as DNA, the CDR3 is TGCGCCAGCAGCCCTGGCGGGGCAGCGGAGAGACCCCAGCATTTT. It codes for CASSPGGAAERPQHF. The entire variable domain, with the rest obtained from reference TRBV5-1 and TRBJ1-5, is as follows: KAGVTQTPRYLIKTRGQQVTLSCSPISGHRSVSWYQQTPGQGLQFLFEYFSETQRNKGNFPGRFSGRQFSNSRSEMNVSTLELGDSALYLCASSPGGAAERPQHFGDGTRLSIL.

This chain joins TRBV6-5 and TRBJ2-1, with D uncertain. The V and J ends lost 4 bases and 7 bases respectively, with 11 bases between them. CDR1 is MNHEY and CDR2 is SVGAGI in the germline V gene. This CDR3 spans 13 amino acids. Here the CDR3 DNA reads TGTGCCAGCAGTTTGCCTGGACGGAATGAGCAGTTCTTC. As protein: CASSLPGRNEQFF.

This sequence joins TRBV7-9 and TRBJ2-3; D perhaps matches TRBD2 (5 bases). The length of the CDR3 is 14 residues. Trimming took off 0 bases at V and 1 base at J, with 5 bases between the two ends. Germline lookup yields CDR1 SEHNR and CDR2 FQNEAQ (reference sequence). The CDR3 loop is CASSLAGGTDTQYF. The CDR3, as DNA: TGTGCCAGCAGCTTAGCGGGAGGCACAGATACGCAGTATTTT.

This clone turned up a few times. The chain carries TRBV7-2 and TRBJ2-7; D gene uncertain. CDR3 length: 14 residues. CDR1 and CDR2 from the germline V gene are SGHTA and FQGNSA. The V end lost 0 bases, the J end lost 0 bases, and 6 bases lay between the germline ends. The CDR3 reads CASSLAGNSYEQYF. As DNA, the CDR3 is TGTGCCAGCAGCTTAGCAGGGAACTCCTACGAGCAGTACTTC.

The CDR3 DNA reads as TGTGCCTGGAGTGCAGGGGGCTTTGGAAACACCATATATTTT. Translating it yields CAWSAGGFGNTIYF. The chain employs TRBV30 and TRBJ1-3; 8 bases fit TRBD1. CDR1 is GTSNPN and CDR2 is SVGIG in the germline V gene (reference sequence). This CDR3 contains 14 residues. Trimming removed 1 base from V and 3 bases from J; junction bases left unmatched: 2.

This clone has just a few counts. The chain recombines TRBV6-1 with TRBJ2-6, with TRBD1 identical over 9 bases. Trimming at V came to 4 bases and at J to 7 bases, leaving 11 bases not matched to a gene. Germline values: CDR1 MNHNS, CDR2 SASEGT. The CDR3 contains 17 residues. The CDR3 region is CASSGPNTGGLANVLTF. The DNA for the CDR3 is TGTGCCAGCAGTGGTCCAAATACAGGGGGCCTAGCCAACGTCCTGACTTTC.

The chain combines TRBV10-3 with TRBJ2-7; 7 bases are a match to TRBD2. Trimming removed 7 bases from V and 2 bases from J; junction bases left unmatched: 5. The CDR3 runs to 13 residues. The germline gives CDR1 ENHRY, CDR2 SYGVKD. The CDR3 coding sequence is TGTGCCATCATGGCTAGCGGTCCCTACGAGCAGTACTTC. It is translated as CAIMASGPYEQYF.

V and J are TRBV27 and TRBJ1-2; maybe TRBD1 (6 bases). Trimming shortened V by 6 bases and J by 4 bases, and 15 bases separated the two germline ends. The germline gives CDR1 MNHEY, CDR2 SMNVEV (reference sequence). The CDR3 totals 14 residues. In nucleotides, the CDR3 is TGTGCCAGCAGGCCAGGGGATAGAGGCTATGGCTACACCTTC. It translates to CASRPGDRGYGYTF.

This clone was counted once. This chain joins TRBV27 and TRBJ1-2; D might be TRBD1 (5 bases). The CDR3 contains 16 residues. Deletions cut 0 bases from V and 3 bases from J, with 14 bases between. The V gene's germline CDR1 is MNHEY and CDR2 SMNVEV (reference sequence). The CDR3 is CASSLSHVQAYYGYTF. CDR3 DNA: TGTGCCAGCAGTTTATCCCATGTACAGGCGTACTATGGCTACACCTTC.

V usage is TRBV30 and J usage is TRBJ1-1; D is undetermined. Germline V gene data show CDR1 as GTSNPN and CDR2 as SVGIG (reference sequence). The CDR3 is 13 amino acids. Trimming shortened V by 3 bases and J by 5 bases, and 13 bases separated the two germline ends. The chain's CDR3 is CAWRRNSQTEAFF. CDR3 nucleotide sequence: TGTGCCTGGAGAAGAAACAGCCAGACTGAAGCTTTCTTT.

The chain recombines TRBV9 with TRBJ2-1; TRBD2 agrees at 11 bases. The CDR3 runs 18 residues. The V segment lost 4 bases and the J segment 8 bases; nucleotides outside the gene matches: 17. Germline V gene data show CDR1 as SGDLS and CDR2 as YYNGEE. CDR3 nucleotides: TGTGCCAGCAGCCCCCAATTCGTAAGGACTAGCGGGTGTTATGAGCAGTTCTTC. It is translated as CASSPQFVRTSGCYEQFF.

The chain uses TRBV6-5 and TRBJ1-1; D uncertain. Germline V CDR1 and CDR2: MNHEY, SVGAGI. The V gene lost 4 bases and the J gene lost 0 bases, with 6 bases spanning the gap. This CDR3 comprises 13 residues. CDR3 residues: CASSWIMNTEAFF. CDR3 sequence (DNA): TGTGCCAGCAGTTGGATCATGAACACTGAAGCTTTCTTT.

The gene calls are TRBV29-1 and TRBJ2-1; D is possibly TRBD1 (6 bases). From germline, CDR1 is SQVTM and CDR2 ANQGSEA. The CDR3 contains 12 residues. Trimming took off 6 bases at V and 7 bases at J, with 13 bases between the two ends. CDR3 protein: CSVNTGSNEQFF. For the CDR3, the DNA is TGCAGCGTGAACACAGGGAGTAATGAGCAGTTCTTC.

V usage is TRBV27 and J usage is TRBJ2-1, with D maybe TRBD2 (5 bases). The V gene lost 5 bases and the J gene lost 3 bases, with 11 bases spanning the gap. Germline CDR1 MNHEY, CDR2 SMNVEV (reference sequence). This CDR3 is built from 14 residues. Here the CDR3 reads CASSPTSYYNEQFF. CDR3 nucleotides: TGTGCCAGCAGTCCTACTAGTTACTACAATGAGCAGTTCTTC.

V usage is TRBV5-6 and J usage is TRBJ1-2, with a weak D call TRBD1 (6 bases). Germline assignment: CDR1 SGHDT and CDR2 YYEEEE. V gave up 2 bases and J gave up 6 bases, with 20 bases separating them. CDR3 length: 16 amino acids. The CDR3 reads CASSLRWGLGSDGYTF. CDR3 nucleotides: TGTGCCAGCAGCTTAAGATGGGGGCTAGGTTCGGATGGCTACACCTTC.

The chain couples TRBV4-1 to TRBJ2-1; no reliable D call. Germline values: CDR1 MGHRA, CDR2 YSYEKL. Trimming left V 1 base short and J 7 bases short, with 2 bases between. The CDR3 is 11 residues long. The CDR3 DNA is TGCGCCAGCAGCCAAGGGAATGAGCAGTTCTTC. Translating gives CASSQGNEQFF.

The V call is TRBV2, the J call TRBJ1-6; D might be TRBD1 (5 bases). The V gene lost 4 bases and the J gene lost 10 bases, with 14 bases spanning the gap. Germline V lookup: CDR1 SNHLY, CDR2 FYNNEI. This CDR3 region has 14 residues. Here the CDR3 reads CASSAAHGASPLHF. The CDR3 DNA reads as TGTGCCAGCAGTGCCGCCCACGGGGCCTCACCCCTCCACTTT.

The J gene is TRBJ2-3, the V gene TRBV14, with unresolved D. V lost 8 bases and J 5 bases, leaving 23 bases between the germline ends. The CDR3 consists of 16 residues. The V gene's germline CDR1 is SGHDN and CDR2 FVKESK. The CDR3 DNA follows: TGTGCCAGCCTCGGTTTAGAATTCCTCCCAGGAGATACGCAGTATTTT. Translation gives CASLGLEFLPGDTQYF.

The chain couples TRBV5-5 to TRBJ2-1; possibly TRBD2 for D (6 bases). Germline CDR1 and CDR2: SGHKS and YYEKEE (reference sequence). This CDR3 is built from 14 residues. V lost 7 bases, J lost 7 bases, and 18 bases lay in between. Here the CDR3 DNA reads TGTGCCAGCGAATCGGGAGATGGTCATAATGAGCAGTTCTTC. It codes for CASESGDGHNEQFF.

In the case of this clone: The junction and the germline gene differ at one end; a read error may be behind it. The J gene is TRBJ1-5, the V gene TRBV5-6, with D possibly TRBD1 on 5 matching bases. The CDR3 has 15 amino acids. Germline V gene sequence: CDR1 SGHDT, CDR2 YYEEEE. CDR3 nucleotides: TGTGCCAGCAGTTTGGGGCCAGGAAGGAGTCAGCCCCAGCATTTT. Translation: CASSLGPGRSQPQHF.

This chain joins TRBV28 and TRBJ2-7; D uncertain. This CDR3 has 11 residues. Germline lookup yields CDR1 MDHEN and CDR2 SYDVKM. The V end was cut by 3 bases, the J end by 5 bases, with 5 bases between. The CDR3 coding sequence is TGTGCCAGCAGTTTGGGCAACGAGCAGTACTTC. It codes for CASSLGNEQYF.

The gene calls are TRBV28 and TRBJ2-1; D may be TRBD1 or TRBD2 (5 bases each). The CDR3 contains 14 residues. V was shortened by 6 bases and J by 10 bases, with 19 bases between the two germline ends. Per the germline V gene, CDR1 is MDHEN and CDR2 is SYDVKM. The CDR3: CASRTPGPAREQFF. The CDR3 DNA reads TGTGCCAGCAGGACCCCGGGACCCGCCCGGGAGCAGTTCTTC.

This chain connects TRBV5-1 to TRBJ1-1; D possibly corresponds to TRBD1 (5 bases). The V end lost 6 bases, the J end lost 8 bases, and 20 bases lay between the germline ends. CDR3 length equals 14 residues. The germline V gene encodes CDR1 SGHRS and CDR2 YFSETQ. The CDR3 is CASNFNQGFSEAFF. The CDR3 DNA sequence: TGCGCCAGCAACTTCAATCAGGGATTTTCGGAAGCTTTCTTT.

This chain joins TRBV19 and TRBJ2-3, with D possibly being TRBD2 (6 bases). Between the trimmed V and J ends, which lost 3 bases and 4 bases, there was a span of 17 bases. The CDR3 totals 16 residues. Germline CDR1 reads LNHDA; CDR2 reads SQIVND (reference sequence). The CDR3 sequence: CASSIRLGTGADTQYF. The DNA for the CDR3 is TGTGCCAGTAGTATTCGGCTCGGGACGGGGGCAGATACGCAGTATTTT.

The chain has TRBV5-1 and TRBJ2-1; D unclear. V shed 1 base and J shed 7 bases, with 6 bases lying between them. Germline V gene lookup returns CDR1 SGHRS and CDR2 YFSETQ. The CDR3 consists of 12 residues. The CDR3 reads CASSLSSNEQFF. Here the CDR3 DNA reads TGCGCCAGCAGCTTGTCATCTAATGAGCAGTTCTTC.

The CDR3 DNA is TGTGCCGGTAGCCAAGGGGTGGACACTGAAGCTTTCTTT. It yields the protein CAGSQGVDTEAFF. The chain carries TRBV7-9 and TRBJ1-1; tentatively, D is TRBD1 (5 bases). Germline V lookup: CDR1 SEHNR, CDR2 FQNEAQ (reference sequence). The CDR3 has 13 residues. V dropped 11 bases and J dropped 3 bases, with 16 bases sitting between them. Based on the CDR3 plus reference TRBV7-9 and TRBJ1-1, the full variable domain is DTGVSQNPRHKITKRGQNVTFRCDPISEHNRLYWYRQTLGQGPEFLTYFQNEAQLEKSRLLSDRFSAERPKGSFSTLEIQRTEQGDSAMYLCAGSQGVDTEAFFGQGTRLTVV.

This CDR3 reads CASSFGTSGTKTQYF. CDR3 bases: TGCGCCAGCAGCTTCGGGACTAGCGGGACAAAGACCCAGTACTTC. J is TRBJ2-5 and V is TRBV5-1; 13 bases are a match to TRBD2. The V and J ends lost 2 bases and 6 bases, in that order; junction bases with no gene match: 4. The CDR3 loop spans 15 amino acids. Germline CDR1 is SGHRS and CDR2 is YFSETQ. Full variable domain (remainder filled in from reference TRBV5-1 and TRBJ2-5): KAGVTQTPRYLIKTRGQQVTLSCSPISGHRSVSWYQQTPGQGLQFLFEYFSETQRNKGNFPGRFSGRQFSNSRSEMNVSTLELGDSALYLCASSFGTSGTKTQYFGPGTRLLVL.

The rearrangement joins TRBV19 to TRBJ1-2; D is ambiguous. CDR1 is LNHDA, CDR2 SQIVND, per germline (reference sequence). The CDR3 consists of 12 residues. V gave up 4 bases and J gave up 6 bases, with 9 bases separating them. CDR3 loop: CASSKGLHGYTF. The CDR3 region has the DNA TGTGCCAGTAGTAAAGGGTTACATGGCTACACCTTC.

The V gene is TRBV7-9, the J gene TRBJ2-2; the D is unclear. Germline CDR1 SEHNR, CDR2 FQNEAQ (reference sequence). Trimming removed 6 bases from V and 5 bases from J, with 13 bases in between. There are 14 residues in the CDR3. CDR3: CASSAMGATGELFF. The CDR3 coding sequence is TGTGCCAGCAGTGCTATGGGTGCGACCGGGGAGCTGTTTTTT.